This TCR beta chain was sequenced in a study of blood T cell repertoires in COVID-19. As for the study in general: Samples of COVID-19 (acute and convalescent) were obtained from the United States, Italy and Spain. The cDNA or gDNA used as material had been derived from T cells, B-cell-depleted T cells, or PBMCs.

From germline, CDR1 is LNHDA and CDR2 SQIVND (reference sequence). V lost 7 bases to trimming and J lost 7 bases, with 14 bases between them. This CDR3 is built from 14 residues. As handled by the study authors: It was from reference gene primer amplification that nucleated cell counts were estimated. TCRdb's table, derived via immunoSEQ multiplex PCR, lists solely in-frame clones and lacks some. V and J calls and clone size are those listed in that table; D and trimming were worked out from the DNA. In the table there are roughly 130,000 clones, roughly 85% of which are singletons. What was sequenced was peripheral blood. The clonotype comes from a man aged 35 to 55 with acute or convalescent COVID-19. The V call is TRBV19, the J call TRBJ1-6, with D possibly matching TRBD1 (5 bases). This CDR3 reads CASTVTGLNSPLHF. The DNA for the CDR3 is TGTGCCAGTACGGTCACAGGATTGAATTCACCCCTCCACTTT.